This T cell receptor beta chain is from a study of identical twins. As regards this clonotype: The antigen remains unidentified.

This CDR3 region has 15 residues. The trim removed 5 bases at V and 2 bases at J, leaving 6 bases unmatched. The germline V gene encodes CDR1 LNHDA and CDR2 SQIVND (reference sequence). Overall study results and limits: Excess sharing between twins was weaker in beta out-of-frame sequences. Twin-shared out-of-frame alpha sequences were enriched for low generation probability.

Via MiXCR, TCRdb re-called the 5' RACE reads, giving one row per CDR3 protein. In the table there are fewer than 500,000 distinct CDR3 sequences, roughly 13% of which are singletons. The same sample was also studied in work on yellow fever vaccine responses in identical twins.

The gene calls are TRBV19 and TRBJ2-1; 7 bases are a match to TRBD1. The specimen sequenced was CD4+ T cells sorted from blood. The sequence was obtained from a young woman in good health. The CDR3 nucleotides read TGTGCCAGTAGTGTTACAGGGGCAACCTACAATGAGCAGTTCTTC. This gives the protein CASSVTGATYNEQFF.